This T cell receptor (beta chain) was documented in a study of shared clonotypes between healthy human individuals. Overall study: The study used three CD4 naive, three CD4 memory, two CD8 naive and one CD8 memory plate per donor.

Study-wide points: Naive subsets generally exceeded memory subsets in estimated richness.

The CDR3 spans 19 residues. Every one of the donors was a Caucasian adult that lived in Nashville, Tennessee. Splitting the CD4+ cells yielded a CD45RA+ naive subset and a CD45RA-negative memory subset. In the case of this clone: Its target is not known.

Sequencing was performed with immunoSEQ multiplex PCR; in TCRdb, only in-frame clones are kept and a portion is missing. The table includes a few million clones, over 85% detected once. The sequencing input was naive CD4+ T cells from PBMCs. Specified subset: CD45RA+ positively selected. The chain has TRBV21-1 and TRBJ1-2; TRBD1 is taken as the D call from the table, unchecked against the DNA. TRBV21-1 is recorded as a pseudogene. The sequence derives from a man aged 18 to 30 in good health. Some clones in this sample may be carry-over from other donors' samples. The CDR3 region has the DNA TGTGCCAGCAGCCCACCGGGACAGGGATTCGTATTTTGTAACTATGGCTACACCTTC. This translates into CASSPPGQGFVFCNYGYTF.